This is a list of T cell receptor beta chains from one sample in a study of identifying expanded T cells in peripheral blood. Repertoires were generated with immunoSEQ multiplex PCR, while TCRdb's copy carries only in-frame clones and drops some. The repertoire holds 75,000 to 95,000 clones, 85% seen once, with roughly 4% in the top ten. The source material was blood. These receptors originate from a person aged 18-70 years in good health. CDR3s include the opening cysteine and the closing phenylalanine or tryptophan. The D gene is left open where the match is weak. Clone size appears in some rows only: once, few, many, or a class for an expanded clone.

D,V,J,length,size,CDR3,DNA
-,TRBV19,TRBJ1-5,14,-,CASSYGERYQPQHF,TGTGCCAGTAGCTACGGCGAACGCTATCAGCCCCAGCATTTT
-,TRBV6-5,TRBJ2-3,13,-,CATHSRGADTQYF,TGTGCCACCCATTCCAGAGGTGCGGATACGCAGTATTTT
TRBD1,TRBV2,TRBJ1-2,15,-,CASSGTGEWEYGYTF,TGTGCCAGCAGCGGGACAGGGGAGTGGGAGTATGGCTACACCTTC
-,TRBV9,TRBJ2-7,13,-,CASSNRNSYEQYF,TGTGCCAGCAGCAATCGCAACTCCTACGAGCAGTACTTC
TRBD1,TRBV5-1,TRBJ1-5,13,-,CASSQLGQQPQHF,TGCGCCAGCAGCCAACTGGGACAGCAGCCCCAGCATTTT
TRBD1,TRBV19,TRBJ2-7,16,-,CASSMSRTGFGYEQYF,TGTGCCAGTAGTATGTCGAGGACAGGGTTTGGCTACGAGCAGTACTTC
-,TRBV5-1,TRBJ1-2,12,-,CASSLGDDGYTF,TGCGCCAGCAGCTTGGGGGACGATGGCTACACCTTC
-,TRBV7-9,TRBJ1-5,14,-,CASSLTGNGGPQHF,TGTGCCAGCAGCTTAACAGGGAACGGGGGGCCCCAGCATTTT
TRBD2,TRBV7-2,TRBJ2-3,15,-,CASSLARLAGNTQYF,TGTGCCAGCAGCTTAGCGCGACTAGCGGGTAATACGCAGTATTTT
-,TRBV5-1,TRBJ1-4,14,-,CASSLTGKNEKLFF,TGCGCCAGCAGCTTGACAGGGAAGAATGAAAAACTGTTTTTT
-,TRBV7-9,TRBJ1-1,16,-,CASSLWPTTMYTEAFF,TGTGCCAGCAGCTTATGGCCCACCACCATGTACACTGAAGCTTTCTTT
-,TRBV4-3,TRBJ1-1,16,-,CASSQEPSGGNTEAFF,TGCGCCAGCAGCCAAGAACCTAGTGGCGGGAACACTGAAGCTTTCTTT
-,TRBV7-9,TRBJ2-7,16,-,CASSDYPKDSSYEQYF,TGTGCCAGCAGCGACTACCCTAAGGATAGCTCCTACGAGCAGTACTTC
-,TRBV14,TRBJ2-5,12,-,CASSRYQETQYF,TGTGCCAGCAGTAGGTACCAAGAGACCCAGTACTTC
-,TRBV7-9,TRBJ2-7,14,-,CASSFSGTVHEQYF,TGTGCCAGCAGCTTTTCCGGGACCGTCCACGAGCAGTACTTC
-,TRBV30,TRBJ2-3,16,-,CAWSTYPGHGTDTQYF,TGTGCCTGGAGTACCTACCCGGGACACGGGACAGATACGCAGTATTTT
TRBD1,TRBV5-4,TRBJ1-1,14,-,CASSLRQGNTEAFF,TGTGCCAGCAGCCTAAGACAGGGAAACACTGAAGCTTTCTTT
-,TRBV10-3,TRBJ1-1,13,-,CAISERLNTEAFF,TGTGCCATCAGTGAACGGCTGAACACTGAAGCTTTCTTT
-,TRBV30,TRBJ1-1,14,few,CAWSIGGPGTEAFF,TGTGCCTGGAGTATAGGGGGACCAGGTACTGAAGCTTTCTTT
TRBD1,TRBV2,TRBJ1-6,14,-,CASSGTGEDSPLHF,TGTGCCAGCAGTGGAACAGGGGAGGATTCACCCCTCCACTTT
-,TRBV6-1,TRBJ2-7,11,-,CASNDGDVEYF,TGTGCCAGCAACGACGGCGACGTTGAGTACTTC
-,TRBV10-3,TRBJ1-2,13,-,CAISESLAELNTF,TGTGCCATCAGTGAGTCGTTGGCAGAACTTAACACCTTC
-,TRBV7-8,TRBJ2-5,17,-,CASSLEAWTPLQETQYF,TGTGCCAGCAGCTTAGAGGCCTGGACCCCCCTCCAAGAGACCCAGTACTTC
-,TRBV19,TRBJ2-1,16,-,CASSIVGVRNGNEQFF,TGTGCCAGTAGTATAGTGGGGGTAAGGAATGGGAATGAGCAGTTCTTC
-,TRBV6-5,TRBJ1-1,16,-,CASSFIRPGKGTEAFF,TGTGCCAGCAGTTTCATACGACCGGGGAAAGGGACTGAAGCTTTCTTT
-,TRBV7-7,TRBJ2-3,14,-,CASSSGRRGDTQYF,TGTGCCAGCAGCTCAGGAAGGAGGGGAGATACGCAGTATTTT
-,TRBV7-2,TRBJ1-5,14,few,CASSLVGEGQPQHF,TGTGCCAGCAGCTTAGTCGGGGAGGGTCAGCCCCAGCATTTT
-,TRBV7-2,TRBJ1-2,15,-,CASSSPDTSSIGYTF,TGTGCCAGCAGCTCGCCGGACACTTCATCGATTGGCTACACCTTC
-,TRBV7-9,TRBJ1-2,14,-,CASSTGGAGGGYTF,TGTGCCAGCAGCACCGGGGGAGCCGGGGGTGGCTACACCTTC
TRBD1,TRBV4-3,TRBJ2-7,16,-,CASSQDLRTGTYEQYF,TGCGCCAGCAGCCAAGACCTCAGGACAGGGACCTACGAGCAGTACTTC
-,TRBV6-4,TRBJ2-1,13,-,CASSRDLQEAQFF,TGTGCCAGCAGTCGGGATCTACAGGAGGCGCAGTTCTTC
-,TRBV6-5,TRBJ1-1,13,-,CASKGGENTEAFF,TGTGCCAGCAAGGGAGGGGAGAACACTGAAGCTTTCTTT
-,TRBV6-5,TRBJ1-4,15,-,CASSYSRGANEKLFF,TGTGCCAGCAGTTACTCCCGGGGGGCGAATGAAAAACTGTTTTTT
-,TRBV4-1,TRBJ2-5,20,-,CASSQDEGGNRVGVQETQYF,TGCGCCAGCAGCCAAGATGAAGGGGGGAACAGGGTAGGGGTTCAAGAGACCCAGTACTTC
TRBD1,TRBV19,TRBJ2-3,17,few,CASSPPGQGYWADTQYF,TGTGCCAGTAGTCCACCGGGACAGGGTTATTGGGCAGATACGCAGTATTTT
-,TRBV30,TRBJ2-7,12,-,CAWGRQAGEQYF,TGTGCCTGGGGTCGACAGGCTGGAGAGCAGTACTTC
-,TRBV5-5,TRBJ2-7,13,-,CASSFGSTYEQYF,TGTGCCAGCAGCTTTGGCTCAACCTACGAGCAGTACTTC
TRBD1,TRBV18,TRBJ1-6,16,-,CASSRGLDRGNSPLHF,TGTGCCAGCTCAAGGGGCCTGGACAGGGGAAATTCACCCCTCCACTTT
TRBD2,TRBV7-9,TRBJ2-7,16,-,CASSFSGGAFSYEQYF,TGTGCCAGCAGCTTTAGCGGGGGGGCCTTCTCCTACGAGCAGTACTTC
-,TRBV6-1,TRBJ2-4,11,-,CASMRGDIQYF,TGTGCCAGCATGAGGGGGGACATTCAGTACTTC
-,TRBV10-2,TRBJ1-1,14,-,CASYLGQLGAEAFF,TGCGCCAGCTACCTGGGGCAGCTTGGCGCAGAAGCTTTCTTT